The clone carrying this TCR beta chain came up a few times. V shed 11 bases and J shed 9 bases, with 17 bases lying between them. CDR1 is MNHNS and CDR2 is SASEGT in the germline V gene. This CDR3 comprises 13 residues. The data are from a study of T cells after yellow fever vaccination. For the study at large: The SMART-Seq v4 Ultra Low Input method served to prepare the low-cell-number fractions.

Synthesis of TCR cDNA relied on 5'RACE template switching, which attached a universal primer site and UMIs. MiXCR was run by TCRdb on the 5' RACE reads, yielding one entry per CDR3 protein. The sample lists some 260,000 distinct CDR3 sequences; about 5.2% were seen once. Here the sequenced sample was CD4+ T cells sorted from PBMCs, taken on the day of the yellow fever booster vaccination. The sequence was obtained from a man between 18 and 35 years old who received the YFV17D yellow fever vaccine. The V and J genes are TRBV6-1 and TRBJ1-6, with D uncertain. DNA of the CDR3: TGTGCCGCCGGTCAGGAATCCCGTTCACCCCTCCACTTT. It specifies CAAGQESRSPLHF.